These 7 T cell receptor beta chains came from one sample sequenced in a study of beta chain features in type 1 diabetes. The study reverse transcribed the entire isolated RNA, so it sequenced expressed TCRB transcripts. Assay: immunoSEQ multiplex PCR; the TCRdb copy retains only in-frame clones and omits some. The table includes roughly 130,000 clones, about 8.7% detected once. Sequenced input: central memory CD4+ T cells from blood. The source is a man younger than 35 in good health.

This clone was counted a few times. This chain links TRBV11-2 with TRBJ2-7, with 10 bases lining up with TRBD2. The CDR3 is 15 residues long. Per germline, CDR1 SGHAT and CDR2 FQNNGV. Trimming cost V 5 bases and J 3 bases; bases outside gene matches: 7. CDR3 in amino acids: CASSRSGGPNYEQYF. The CDR3 region has the DNA TGTGCCAGCAGCCGTAGCGGGGGGCCAAACTACGAGCAGTACTTC.

This clone appeared many times. The chain carries TRBV29-1 and TRBJ2-5; D uncertain. CDR3 length: 11 amino acids. Trimming removed 5 bases from V and 3 bases from J, with 7 bases in between. Germline V gives CDR1 SQVTM, CDR2 ANQGSEA. The CDR3 loop is CSVWAEETQYF. CDR3 sequence (DNA): TGCAGCGTTTGGGCAGAAGAGACCCAGTACTTC. The full variable domain, in which reference TRBV29-1 and TRBJ2-5 provide the parts outside the CDR3, is SAVISQKPSRDICQRGTSLTIQCQVDSQVTMMFWYRQQPGQSLTLIATANQGSEATYESGFVIDKFPISRPNLTFSTLTVSNMSPEDSSIYLCSVWAEETQYFGPGTRLLVL.

The chain is built from TRBV25-1 and TRBJ1-1; D is ambiguous. The CDR3 is 12 amino acids. Germline V gene sequence: CDR1 MGHDK, CDR2 SYGVNS. Trimming removed 3 bases from V and 1 base from J, with 3 bases in between. The CDR3 reads CASSDRNTEAFF. CDR3 bases: TGTGCCAGCAGTGACAGGAACACTGAAGCTTTCTTT.

This clone was found a few times. The chain uses TRBV6-5 and TRBJ1-5, with D unresolved. Germline values: CDR1 MNHEY, CDR2 SVGAGI. CDR3 length: 15 amino acids. Trimming left V 6 bases short and J 1 base short, with 13 bases between. In DNA, the CDR3 is TGTGCCAGCAGCCGGGAATTGGGAAGCAATCAGCCCCAGCATTTT. As protein: CASSRELGSNQPQHF.

A few counts support this clone. Other DNA sequences in the same sample also yield this CDR3. The chain has TRBV18 and TRBJ2-7, with D uncertain. V shed 2 bases and J shed 0 bases, with 5 bases lying between them. Germline V gene lookup returns CDR1 KGHSH and CDR2 LQKENI. The CDR3 is 13 residues long. CDR3 sequence: CASSPGSSYEQYF. CDR3 DNA sequence: TGTGCCAGCTCACCAGGCAGCTCCTACGAGCAGTACTTC.

Here the CDR3 DNA reads TGTGCCAGCGAAGGACAGGGGGCAAGCGGGGGGTACAATGAGCAGTTCTTC. This translates into CASEGQGASGGYNEQFF. The chain recombines TRBV28 with TRBJ2-1; 11 bases are shared with TRBD1. The CDR3 spans 17 residues. With 8 bases clipped from V and 4 bases from J, the junction kept 13 bases outside the gene matches. The germline V gene has CDR1 MDHEN and CDR2 SYDVKM.

The chain links TRBV6-5 to TRBJ1-3, with no clear D. The ends were cut back, 0 bases at V and 0 bases at J, with 3 bases in the middle. The CDR3 is 14 residues long. Germline V lookup: CDR1 MNHEY, CDR2 SVGAGI. CDR3 nucleotides: TGTGCCAGCAGTTACTCTTACTCTGGAAACACCATATATTTT. Translated, it gives CASSYSYSGNTIYF.